One and the same sample provided the 27 T cell receptor beta chains below, sequenced in a study of response to subunit inactivated influenza vaccine. TCRdb re-analysed the RT-PCR reads in MiXCR, keeping a single row per CDR3 protein. Here the sample spans around 180,000 distinct CDR3 sequences, about 9% being singletons. This sample comprised non-naive T cells sorted from PBMCs, obtained on the day of vaccination. These receptors all stem from a man in his forties or fifties who received an inactivated influenza vaccine.

This chain joins TRBV18 and TRBJ2-2; 7 bases are shared with TRBD2. In germline, CDR1 is KGHSH, CDR2 LQKENI. V lost 3 bases to trimming and J lost 8 bases; unmatched junction nucleotides: 6. The CDR3 length is 14 residues. CDR3 region: CASSPGLFLGELFF. In DNA, the CDR3 is TGTGCCAGCTCACCGGGACTATTCTTAGGGGAGCTGTTTTTT.

The chain recombines TRBV20-1 with TRBJ2-2; 7 bases line up with TRBD2. The V segment lost 3 bases and the J segment 7 bases; nucleotides outside the gene matches: 8. There are 14 residues in the CDR3. The germline gives CDR1 DFQATT, CDR2 SNEGSKA (reference sequence). Here the CDR3 DNA reads TGCAGTGCTAGCGGGAGGAGTTATGGCGGGGAGCTGTTTTTT. This translates into CSASGRSYGGELFF.

This clonotype has only a few counts. The V call is TRBV7-2, the J call TRBJ2-2; D gene uncertain. The CDR3 loop spans 13 amino acids. The germline V gene has CDR1 SGHTA and CDR2 FQGNSA. Trimming shortened V by 4 bases and J by 6 bases, and 9 bases separated the two germline ends. The CDR3 nucleotides are TGTGCCAGCAGCTATTCTTGGCCCGGGGAGCTGTTTTTT. This translates into CASSYSWPGELFF.

This clonotype has only a few counts. This chain links TRBV28 with TRBJ2-7; the D gene is possibly TRBD1 (5 bases). The CDR3 length is 14 residues. The germline V gene encodes CDR1 MDHEN and CDR2 SYDVKM. Trimming removed 6 bases at V and 4 bases at J, with 16 bases between. This CDR3 is CASRLSGQGYEQYF. The CDR3 region has the DNA TGTGCCAGCAGACTGTCCGGGCAGGGATACGAGCAGTACTTC.

V usage is TRBV6-5 and J usage is TRBJ2-1, with 16 nucleotides matching TRBD2. This CDR3 contains 18 residues. The germline CDR1 and CDR2 sequences are MNHEY and SVGAGI. Trimming at V came to 2 bases and at J to 5 bases, leaving 6 bases not matched to a gene. The CDR3 sequence: CASSYAGTSGGAHNEQFF. CDR3 coding DNA: TGTGCCAGCAGTTACGCGGGGACTAGCGGGGGGGCCCACAATGAGCAGTTCTTC.

This clonotype has just a few counts. V and J are TRBV12-3 or TRBV12-4 and TRBJ2-7; a possible D gene is TRBD2 (5 bases). The ends were cut back, 3 bases at V and 5 bases at J, with 14 bases in the middle. This CDR3 comprises 14 residues. This chain's CDR3 is CASSLTRAANEQYF. CDR3 sequence (DNA): TGTGCCAGCAGTTTGACGAGGGCCGCAAACGAGCAGTACTTC.

The chain employs TRBV6-1 and TRBJ2-3, with TRBD2 identical over 10 bases. The CDR3 sequence is 15 residues long. V shed 6 bases and J 2 bases; nucleotides not matched to a gene: 5. CDR1 is MNHNS and CDR2 is SASEGT in the germline V gene. The CDR3 DNA reads as TGTGCCAGCAGCCCTAGCGGGGGCCACACAGATACGCAGTATTTT. Translation: CASSPSGGHTDTQYF.

This clonotype was picked up a small number of times. The chain recombines TRBV6-6 with TRBJ2-1, with unresolved D. The V end was cut by 2 bases, the J end by 7 bases, with 9 bases between. CDR3 size: 13 residues. Germline assignment: CDR1 MNHNY and CDR2 SVGAGI (reference sequence). CDR3 sequence: CASSYREQNEQFF. DNA of the CDR3: TGTGCCAGCAGTTACAGGGAACAAAATGAGCAGTTCTTC.

This clonotype showed up just a few times. The V and J genes are TRBV20-1 and TRBJ1-1, with D maybe TRBD1 (6 bases). The germline V and J ends were trimmed by 1 base and 3 bases, with 12 bases remaining between them. Germline CDR1 is DFQATT and CDR2 is SNEGSKA (reference sequence). The CDR3 runs 14 residues. The CDR3 DNA reads TGCAGTGCTAGAGTTGCAGGGGTCGACACTGAAGCTTTCTTT. Its translation is CSARVAGVDTEAFF.

The chain employs TRBV3-1 and TRBJ2-5, with a possible D match to TRBD2 (6 bases). The CDR3 loop spans 18 amino acids. V was clipped by 2 bases and J by 1 base, with 20 bases between them. Germline CDR1 LGHDT, CDR2 YNNKEL (reference sequence). CDR3 residues: CASSQWGWRAGGQETQYF. CDR3 DNA: TGTGCCAGCAGCCAATGGGGCTGGAGGGCAGGAGGCCAAGAGACCCAGTACTTC.

This clonotype turned up a few times. CDR3 residues: CASSPGTSGRDTQYF. CDR3 bases: TGTGCCAGCAGCCCCGGGACTAGCGGGAGGGATACGCAGTATTTT. This chain links TRBV12-3 or TRBV12-4 with TRBJ2-3; TRBD2 agrees at 15 bases. V was clipped by 6 bases and J by 6 bases; unmatched bases: 4. CDR3 length: 15 residues.

This clonotype was observed a handful of times. CDR3 in amino acids: CSAYSGPYEQYF. CDR3 in DNA: TGCAGTGCCTACAGCGGGCCCTACGAGCAGTACTTC. This chain joins TRBV20-1 and TRBJ2-7, with a tentative D call TRBD2 (6 bases). CDR3 length: 12 amino acids. From germline, CDR1 is DFQATT and CDR2 SNEGSKA (reference sequence). Trimming took 6 bases from V and 2 from J, leaving 11 bases between them.

The sample holds many counts of this clonotype. CDR3 in amino acids: CSVVGDRTTDTQYF. CDR3 DNA: TGCAGCGTTGTGGGGGACAGGACCACAGATACGCAGTATTTT. The chain is built from TRBV29-1 and TRBJ2-3, with 8 nucleotides matching TRBD1. After removal of 4 bases from V and 2 bases from J, the junction contained 5 bases not matched to a gene. CDR3 length: 14 residues. Germline lookup yields CDR1 SQVTM and CDR2 ANQGSEA.

Ten or more counts support this clonotype. The chain joins TRBV12-3 or TRBV12-4 to TRBJ2-5; a weak D match, TRBD2 (5 bases). With 5 bases removed from V and 4 bases from J, the gap between germline ends came to 14 bases. CDR3 size: 14 residues. CDR3 in amino acids: CASSPPSSGETQYF. The CDR3, as DNA: TGTGCCAGCAGTCCGCCTAGCTCTGGAGAGACCCAGTACTTC.

This clonotype was counted between two and nine times. The chain is built from TRBV28 and TRBJ2-7; 8 bases line up with TRBD1. Trimming removed 11 bases from V and 4 bases from J; junction bases left unmatched: 10. The CDR3 has 13 residues. CDR1 and CDR2 (germline): MDHEN, SYDVKM. The CDR3 bases are TGTGCCGTCCAGGGGGCCCCCCGGTACGAGCAGTACTTC. It specifies CAVQGAPRYEQYF.

The chain carries TRBV18 and TRBJ2-6; D is undetermined. This CDR3 has 15 residues. The V end was cut by 2 bases, the J end by 4 bases, with 9 bases between. CDR1 is KGHSH and CDR2 is LQKENI in the germline V gene. CDR3 nucleotides: TGTGCCAGCTCACCAACCTCTCGCGGGGCCAACGTCCTGACTTTC. It translates to CASSPTSRGANVLTF.

This clonotype was detected many times. The chain couples TRBV28 to TRBJ1-5, with D possibly TRBD1 on 6 matching bases. Germline V gene sequence: CDR1 MDHEN, CDR2 SYDVKM. V was cut by 5 bases and J by 3 bases, with 17 bases left in between. The CDR3 extends over 16 amino acids. The chain's CDR3 is CASSPPGGHSNQPQHF. CDR3 coding DNA: TGTGCCAGCAGTCCCCCCGGGGGACATTCCAATCAGCCCCAGCATTTT.

The rearrangement joins TRBV7-8 to TRBJ1-1; D remains ambiguous. Germline-derived CDR1 and CDR2 are SGHVS and FQNEAQ. The CDR3 is 15 amino acids. V lost 1 base, J lost 0 bases, and 9 bases lay in between. In nucleotides, the CDR3 is TGTGCCAGCAGCTTAGTCAATGTCGTGAACACTGAAGCTTTCTTT. Its translation is CASSLVNVVNTEAFF.

This clonotype was recorded many times. The rearrangement uses TRBV11-2 and TRBJ2-2; D not resolved. V was cut by 0 bases and J by 7 bases, with 3 bases left in between. CDR1 SGHAT and CDR2 FQNNGV come from the germline V gene. The CDR3 consists of 12 residues. The CDR3 sequence: CASSLDIGELFF. The CDR3 DNA follows: TGTGCCAGCAGCTTAGATATCGGGGAGCTGTTTTTT.

This clonotype has just a few counts. This chain joins TRBV24-1 and TRBJ2-3; D perhaps matches TRBD2 (5 bases). The germline CDR1 and CDR2 sequences are KGHDR and SFDVKD. The CDR3 runs to 14 residues. V lost 4 bases to trimming and J lost 7 bases, with 14 bases between them. The CDR3 DNA sequence: TGTGCCACCAGTGACCGGACTGGTACCAATACGCAGTATTTT. Translation gives CATSDRTGTNTQYF.

This clonotype occurred many times. This sequence joins TRBV10-3 and TRBJ2-3; 11 bases map to TRBD2. The CDR3 is made up of 17 amino acids. Per germline, CDR1 ENHRY and CDR2 SYGVKD. Trimming removed 2 bases from V and 5 bases from J; junction bases left unmatched: 9. CDR3 DNA sequence: TGTGCCATCAGTGAGACTAGCGGGGGCGTTAAAGGAGATACGCAGTATTTT. Protein: CAISETSGGVKGDTQYF.

This sequence joins TRBV10-3 and TRBJ1-1; 7 bases agree with TRBD1. CDR1 and CDR2 from the germline V gene are ENHRY and SYGVKD. The trim removed 6 bases at V and 5 bases at J, leaving 9 bases unmatched. CDR3 length: 14 amino acids. CDR3 nucleotide sequence: TGTGCCATCAGCTCCGTCAGGGGGGATACTGAAGCTTTCTTT. Translated: CAISSVRGDTEAFF.

This chain uses TRBV24-1 with TRBJ2-5; TRBD1 agrees at 8 bases. V gave up 3 bases and J gave up 6 bases; unmatched junction bases: 14. In germline, CDR1 is KGHDR, CDR2 SFDVKD. This CDR3 has 17 residues. CDR3 sequence: CATSDGSGGRGTKTQYF. CDR3 in DNA: TGTGCCACCAGTGATGGATCAGGGGGCCGGGGGACGAAGACCCAGTACTTC.

This clonotype has a handful of counts. V is TRBV5-6 and J is TRBJ2-3; D is uncertain. CDR1 is SGHDT and CDR2 is YYEEEE in the germline V gene. The CDR3 has 13 amino acids. V lost 1 base and J lost 6, with 9 bases in between. CDR3 sequence: CASSLRAFDTQYF. The CDR3 DNA is TGTGCCAGCAGCTTGCGGGCCTTCGATACGCAGTATTTT. The full variable domain, rest sourced from reference TRBV5-6 and TRBJ2-3, is DAGVTQSPTHLIKTRGQQVTLRCSPKSGHDTVSWYQQALGQGPQFIFQYYEEEERQRGNFPDRFSGHQFPNYSSELNVNALLLGDSALYLCASSLRAFDTQYFGPGTRLTVL.

In the case of this clonotype: A junction end diverges from the germline sequence, so it may reflect a read error. CDR3 protein: CATSRDTLETRYF. The CDR3 coding sequence is TGTGCCACCAGCAGAGACACTTTAGAGACCCGGTACTTC. The V and J genes are TRBV15 and TRBJ2-5, with no clear D. The CDR3 has 13 residues. Germline CDR1 is LNHNV and CDR2 is YYDKDF (reference sequence).

This clonotype was picked up many times. The CDR3 sequence is CASKPSGTLYEQYF. The CDR3, as DNA: TGTGCCAGCAAACCTAGCGGGACACTCTACGAGCAGTACTTC. J is TRBJ2-7 and V is TRBV12-3 or TRBV12-4, with 9 bases fitting TRBD2. V shed 7 bases, J shed 3 bases, and the junction held 7 bases outside the gene matches. The CDR3 runs 14 residues.

This clonotype has only a few counts. This chain uses TRBV20-1 with TRBJ2-7; D remains ambiguous. Germline lookup yields CDR1 DFQATT and CDR2 SNEGSKA (reference sequence). V lost 3 bases and J 3 bases, leaving 6 bases between the germline ends. This CDR3 is built from 11 residues. Here the CDR3 DNA reads TGCAGTGCTAGGACTCACTACGAGCAGTACTTC. Translation: CSARTHYEQYF.